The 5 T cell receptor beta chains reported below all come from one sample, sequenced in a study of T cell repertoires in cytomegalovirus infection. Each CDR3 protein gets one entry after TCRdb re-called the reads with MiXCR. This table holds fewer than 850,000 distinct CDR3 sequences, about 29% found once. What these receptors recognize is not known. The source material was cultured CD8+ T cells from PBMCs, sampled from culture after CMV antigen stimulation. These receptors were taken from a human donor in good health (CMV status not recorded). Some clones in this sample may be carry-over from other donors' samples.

The CDR3 nucleotides are TGTGCCAGCAGCTTAAAATCCCCCCAGCTAGTTCACGAGCAGTACGTC. It is translated as CASSLKSPQLVHEQYV. The rearrangement links TRBV7-3 to TRBJ2-7, with no clear D. Germline V gene sequence: CDR1 SGHTA, CDR2 FQGTGA. The CDR3 is 16 amino acids. Trimming left V 1 base short and J 5 bases short, with 18 bases between.

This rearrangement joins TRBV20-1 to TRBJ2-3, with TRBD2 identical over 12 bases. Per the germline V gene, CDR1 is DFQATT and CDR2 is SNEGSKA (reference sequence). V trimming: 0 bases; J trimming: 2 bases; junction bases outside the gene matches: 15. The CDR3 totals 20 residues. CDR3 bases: TGCAGTGCTAGAGATCTGACGGGGCTAGCGGGGGGGCCCCACACAGATACGCAGTATTTT. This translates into CSARDLTGLAGGPHTDTQYF.

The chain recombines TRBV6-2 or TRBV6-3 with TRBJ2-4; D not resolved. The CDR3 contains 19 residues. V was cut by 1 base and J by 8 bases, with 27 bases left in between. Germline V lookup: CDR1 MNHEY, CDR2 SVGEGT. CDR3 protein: CASSYYDNLRIVRKDIQYF. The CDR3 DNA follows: TGTGCCAGCAGTTACTATGACAATCTTCGAATTGTTCGAAAGGACATTCAGTACTTC.

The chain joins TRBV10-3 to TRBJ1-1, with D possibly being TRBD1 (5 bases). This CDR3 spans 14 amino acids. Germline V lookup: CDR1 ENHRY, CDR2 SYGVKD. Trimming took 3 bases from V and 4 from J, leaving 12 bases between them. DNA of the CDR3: TGTGCCATCAGTGACCCAGGGACCGCCACTGAAGCTTTCTTT. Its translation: CAISDPGTATEAFF.

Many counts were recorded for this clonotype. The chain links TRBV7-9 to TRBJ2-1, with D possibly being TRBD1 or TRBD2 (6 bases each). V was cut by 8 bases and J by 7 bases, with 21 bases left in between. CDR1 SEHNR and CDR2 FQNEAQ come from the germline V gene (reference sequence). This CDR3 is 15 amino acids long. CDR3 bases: TGTGCCAGCCTCGATGAATGGGGGGCTGGGAATGAGCAGTTCTTC. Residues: CASLDEWGAGNEQFF.